This T cell receptor (beta chain) was identified during a study of blood T cell repertoires in COVID-19. Across the study: Whether acute or convalescent, the COVID-19 samples came from the United States, Italy and Spain.

Enrolled through a virtual design, the participants were between roughly 18 and 100 years of age and came from about two dozen US areas. Authors' methods: Amplification with reference gene primers provided the estimates of nucleated cell counts. Sequenced by immunoSEQ multiplex PCR; TCRdb stores in-frame clones only, minus some. V, J and clone size are taken as reported in that table, and D and trimming were inferred from the DNA itself. There are over 300,000 clones in the sample; 70% to 90% occur only once, and roughly 2% lies in the top ten. CDR3 length: 15 residues. The V gene lost 4 bases and the J gene lost 0 bases, with 11 bases spanning the gap. CDR1 is SGHTA, CDR2 FQGNSA, per germline.

The J gene is TRBJ2-3, the V gene TRBV7-2; D is unresolved. The TCR was taken from a man aged 25-45 years who had recovered from COVID-19. The sequenced material came from PBMCs or T cells enriched from blood (not recorded which). For the CDR3, the DNA is TGTGCCAGCAGCTCCGTGGGCTCTAGCACAGATACGCAGTATTTT. Translating it yields CASSSVGSSTDTQYF.